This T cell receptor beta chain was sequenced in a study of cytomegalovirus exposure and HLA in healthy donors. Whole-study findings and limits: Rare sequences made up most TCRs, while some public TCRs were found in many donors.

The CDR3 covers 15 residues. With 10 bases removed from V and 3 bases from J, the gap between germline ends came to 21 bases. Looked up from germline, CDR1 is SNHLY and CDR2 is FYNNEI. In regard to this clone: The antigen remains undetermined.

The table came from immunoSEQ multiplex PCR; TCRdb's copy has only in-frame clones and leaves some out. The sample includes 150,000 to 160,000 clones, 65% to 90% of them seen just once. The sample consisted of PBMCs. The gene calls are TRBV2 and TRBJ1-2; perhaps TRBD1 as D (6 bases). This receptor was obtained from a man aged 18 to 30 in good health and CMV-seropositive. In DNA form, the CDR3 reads TGTGCCACTATACCGGGGGGGGGCGCACACTATGGCTACACCTTC. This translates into CATIPGGGAHYGYTF.